Listed below are T cell receptor beta chains from one sample, sequenced in a study of blood T cell repertoires in COVID-19. Profiling relied on immunoSEQ multiplex PCR, and the TCRdb table lists in-frame clones only, not all of them. The sample has 300,000 or so clones, around nine tenths seen once; the top ten hold 1% to 1.5%. Sequencing was done on a sample of peripheral blood. The receptor source for this set is a man in his 70s with acute or convalescent COVID-19. Each CDR3 is given without its conserved first and last residue.

V gene: TRBV6-1; J gene: TRBJ1-2; CDR3 protein: ASSEPPGGYGYT
V gene: TRBV5-4; J gene: TRBJ2-1; CDR3 protein: ASSPGTESYNEQF
V gene: TRBV6-5; J gene: TRBJ2-2; CDR3 protein: ASSSAEVMGELF
V gene: TRBV5-4; J gene: TRBJ1-2; CDR3 protein: ASSLSTTFSGGYT
V gene: TRBV7-2; J gene: TRBJ1-1; CDR3 protein: ASSSRTSVTEAF
V gene: TRBV19; J gene: TRBJ2-1; CDR3 protein: ASSSERGGEQF
V gene: TRBV10-3; J gene: TRBJ2-2; CDR3 protein: AIMGTYRDGQTGELF
V gene: TRBV7-2; J gene: TRBJ2-4; CDR3 protein: ASSSGTGGLQY
V gene: TRBV12-3/TRBV12-4; J gene: TRBJ1-5; CDR3 protein: ASSSDRNQPQH
V gene: TRBV6-6; J gene: TRBJ1-4; CDR3 protein: ASSDRGREGEKLF
V gene: TRBV5-4; J gene: TRBJ1-3; CDR3 protein: ASRSDIAGNTIY
V gene: TRBV2; J gene: TRBJ1-2; CDR3 protein: ASSDFRGRGGYT
V gene: TRBV7-2; J gene: TRBJ1-6; CDR3 protein: ASSPAGVDNSPLH
V gene: TRBV7-3; J gene: TRBJ2-5; CDR3 protein: ASSGDREETQY
V gene: TRBV28; J gene: TRBJ1-6; CDR3 protein: ASCNAGTWVSPLH
V gene: TRBV9; J gene: TRBJ2-1; CDR3 protein: ASSVGPTREEQF
V gene: TRBV5-1; J gene: TRBJ2-3; CDR3 protein: ASRAGTSGSHTQY
V gene: TRBV28; J gene: TRBJ1-1; CDR3 protein: ASMGRGQQNTEAF
V gene: TRBV7-8; J gene: TRBJ1-1; CDR3 protein: ATVGTGRFNTEAF
V gene: TRBV3-1/TRBV3-2; J gene: TRBJ2-4; CDR3 protein: ASSHPSDYFIAKNIQY
V gene: TRBV7-9; J gene: TRBJ1-1; CDR3 protein: ASSPDRDTKNTEAF
V gene: TRBV9; J gene: TRBJ1-3; CDR3 protein: ASRGSSGNTIY
V gene: TRBV5-1; J gene: TRBJ2-2; CDR3 protein: ASTLGSGDTGELF
V gene: TRBV18; J gene: TRBJ2-7; CDR3 protein: ASSPISGLAGTRNEQY
V gene: TRBV7-2; J gene: TRBJ2-1; CDR3 protein: ASSLELAGGVGEQF
V gene: TRBV18; J gene: TRBJ2-1; CDR3 protein: ASSTGTPAYNEQF
V gene: TRBV5-4; J gene: TRBJ2-7; CDR3 protein: ASSSGTGVNYEQY
V gene: TRBV3-1/TRBV3-2; J gene: TRBJ1-2; CDR3 protein: ASSQGGPYGYT
V gene: TRBV7-2; J gene: TRBJ2-2; CDR3 protein: ASSLLAGTGELF
V gene: TRBV7-6; J gene: TRBJ2-1; CDR3 protein: ASSLASTNRDSREQF
V gene: TRBV29-1; J gene: TRBJ1-1; CDR3 protein: SPPAGRRTEAF
V gene: TRBV11-3; J gene: TRBJ2-3; CDR3 protein: ASSPGAVRQDTQY
V gene: TRBV7-9; J gene: TRBJ2-1; CDR3 protein: ASSSILKSSYNEQF
V gene: TRBV5-1; J gene: TRBJ2-3; CDR3 protein: ASSSRGWASGSTDTQY
V gene: TRBV28; J gene: TRBJ1-2; CDR3 protein: ASTLTGPGSAYYGYT
V gene: TRBV7-9; J gene: TRBJ2-3; CDR3 protein: ASSLGGTRDDTQY
V gene: TRBV5-4; J gene: TRBJ2-7; CDR3 protein: ASSGGGDRGYEQY
V gene: TRBV4-1; J gene: TRBJ1-1; CDR3 protein: ASSQETGQEAF
V gene: TRBV19; J gene: TRBJ1-2; CDR3 protein: ASSWTGGDMYGYT
V gene: TRBV2; J gene: TRBJ1-1; CDR3 protein: ASSRTGLYTEAF
V gene: TRBV7-2; J gene: TRBJ2-2; CDR3 protein: ASSFGGAGGELF
V gene: TRBV5-1; J gene: TRBJ2-1; CDR3 protein: ASSFGLAGSGHNEQF
V gene: TRBV7-2; J gene: TRBJ1-4; CDR3 protein: ASSQDRGNEKLF
V gene: TRBV2; J gene: TRBJ1-2; CDR3 protein: ASSVRPGQGGYT
V gene: TRBV19; J gene: TRBJ1-2; CDR3 protein: ASRGLGANYGYT
V gene: TRBV18; J gene: TRBJ1-3; CDR3 protein: ASSPRPGTNGNTIY
V gene: TRBV5-4; J gene: TRBJ2-2; CDR3 protein: ASSRQGRNTGELF
V gene: TRBV6-5; J gene: TRBJ1-1; CDR3 protein: ASSQDSSGTEAF
V gene: TRBV18; J gene: TRBJ2-1; CDR3 protein: ASSELAGGLNEQF
V gene: TRBV2; J gene: TRBJ1-6; CDR3 protein: ASSGLGADSPLH
V gene: TRBV28; J gene: TRBJ1-4; CDR3 protein: ASSIDRGGEKLF
V gene: TRBV29-1; J gene: TRBJ2-7; CDR3 protein: SVRWREGSHEQY
V gene: TRBV7-2; J gene: TRBJ1-2; CDR3 protein: ASSLRDSYYGYT
V gene: TRBV5-4; J gene: TRBJ2-3; CDR3 protein: ASSLRTSGDTDTQY
V gene: TRBV27; J gene: TRBJ2-7; CDR3 protein: ASSFAETTAQY
V gene: TRBV6-2/TRBV6-3; J gene: TRBJ2-2; CDR3 protein: ASSYSRGFGELF
V gene: TRBV4-1; J gene: TRBJ2-3; CDR3 protein: ASSRNPPGLAAGTDTQY
V gene: TRBV5-5; J gene: TRBJ2-7; CDR3 protein: ASSLGTGGTYEQY
V gene: TRBV5-5; J gene: TRBJ1-5; CDR3 protein: ASSPGQGGQPQH
V gene: TRBV29-1; J gene: TRBJ2-2; CDR3 protein: SVVGTLNTGELF